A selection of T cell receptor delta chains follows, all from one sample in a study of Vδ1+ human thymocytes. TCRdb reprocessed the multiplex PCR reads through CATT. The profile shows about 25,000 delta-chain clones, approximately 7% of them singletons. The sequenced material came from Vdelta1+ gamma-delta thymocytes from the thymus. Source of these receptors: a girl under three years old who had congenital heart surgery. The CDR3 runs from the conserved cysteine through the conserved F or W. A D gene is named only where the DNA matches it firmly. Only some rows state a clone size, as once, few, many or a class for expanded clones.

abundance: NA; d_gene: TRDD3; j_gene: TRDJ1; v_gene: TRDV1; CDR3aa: CALGGDRGGIPYYTDKLIF; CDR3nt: TGTGCTCTTGGGGGCGACCGGGGGGGGATACCCTACTACACCGATAAACTCATCTTT
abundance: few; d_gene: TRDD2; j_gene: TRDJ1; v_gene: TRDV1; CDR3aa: CALGEAGPSYGADKLIF; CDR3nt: TGTGCTCTTGGGGAAGCAGGGCCTTCCTATGGGGCGGATAAACTCATCTTT
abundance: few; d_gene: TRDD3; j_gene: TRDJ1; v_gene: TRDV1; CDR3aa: CALGELQRLAGGYLNTDKLIF; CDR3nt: TGTGCTCTTGGGGAACTACAACGGCTGGCTGGGGGATACTTAAACACCGATAAACTCATCTTT
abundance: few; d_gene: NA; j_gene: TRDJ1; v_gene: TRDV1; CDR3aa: CALGELTRGRPFRNKLIF; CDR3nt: TGTGCTCTTGGGGAACTGACTCGGGGGAGACCCTTTAGGAATAAACTCATCTTT
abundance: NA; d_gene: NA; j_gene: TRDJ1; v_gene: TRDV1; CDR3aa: CALGRGWGTDKLIF; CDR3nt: TGTGCTCTTGGGAGGGGTTGGGGTACGGATAAACTCATCTTT
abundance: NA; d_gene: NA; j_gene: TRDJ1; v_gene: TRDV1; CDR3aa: CALGDRGPSLLHRGVDTDKLIF; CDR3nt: TGTGCTCTTGGGGACCGGGGCCCTTCCCTTCTCCACCGGGGGGTGGACACCGATAAACTCATCTTT
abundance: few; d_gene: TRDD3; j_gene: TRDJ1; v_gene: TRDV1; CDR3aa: CALGNSPGVYWGSTTDKLIF; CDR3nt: TGTGCTCTTGGGAACTCCCCCGGGGTTTACTGGGGGTCAACCACCGATAAACTCATCTTT
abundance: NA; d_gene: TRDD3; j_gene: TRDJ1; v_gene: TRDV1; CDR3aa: CALGEKGSVRLGDTERGYTDKLIF; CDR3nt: TGTGCTCTTGGGGAAAAGGGTTCCGTTCGTCTGGGGGATACTGAACGGGGCTACACCGATAAACTCATCTTT
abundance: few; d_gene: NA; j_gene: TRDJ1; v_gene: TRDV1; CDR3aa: CALGTESLGFTDKLIF; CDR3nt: TGTGCTCTTGGGACAGAAAGTTTGGGTTTCACCGATAAACTCATCTTT
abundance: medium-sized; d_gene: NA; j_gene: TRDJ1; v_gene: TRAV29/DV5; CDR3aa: CAASADPSRYTDKLIF; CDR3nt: TGTGCAGCAAGCGCGGATCCCTCGAGGTACACCGATAAACTCATCTTT